Shown below are 16 T cell receptor beta chains from a single sample sequenced in a study of response to subunit inactivated influenza vaccine. TCRdb passed the RT-PCR reads through MiXCR, listing each CDR3 protein once. Of around 850,000 distinct CDR3 sequences in the sample, roughly 20% are singletons; the top ten hold roughly 11%. Sample: PBMCs from blood, taken about 5 days after vaccination. The receptors come from a middle-aged man who received an inactivated influenza vaccine.

This clonotype has at least ten counts. The rearrangement links TRBV12-3 or TRBV12-4 to TRBJ2-7; TRBD2 agrees at 8 bases. This CDR3 has 15 amino acids. The V and J ends lost 11 bases and 2 bases, in that order; junction bases with no gene match: 14. The CDR3 sequence is CASKRSGGPTYEQYF. The CDR3 nucleotides are TGTGCCTCCAAGAGGAGCGGGGGCCCTACCTACGAGCAGTACTTC.

The sample holds many counts of this clonotype. The rearrangement joins TRBV5-1 to TRBJ2-1, with unresolved D. Looked up from germline, CDR1 is SGHRS and CDR2 is YFSETQ. The CDR3 is 12 amino acids. V was trimmed by 1 base and J by 6 bases, leaving 5 bases between them. The CDR3 protein is CASSLFPNEQFF. DNA for the CDR3: TGCGCCAGCAGCTTGTTCCCCAATGAGCAGTTCTTC.

The chain combines TRBV4-3 with TRBJ1-1, with 8 bases that match TRBD1. V lost 1 base, J lost 5 bases, and 6 bases stayed unmatched. The CDR3 loop spans 15 amino acids. The V gene's germline CDR1 is LGHNA and CDR2 YSLEER. The DNA for the CDR3 is TGCGCCAGCAGCCAAGTGGGAACAGGGGGAACTGAAGCTTTCTTT. It codes for CASSQVGTGGTEAFF.

The chain combines TRBV10-3 with TRBJ2-3, with D possibly being TRBD1 (5 bases). V was trimmed by 0 bases and J by 6 bases, leaving 7 bases between them. The CDR3 extends over 13 amino acids. Per the germline V gene, CDR1 is ENHRY and CDR2 is SYGVKD. The CDR3 coding sequence is TGTGCCATCAGTGAGTCACAGGTTGATACGCAGTATTTT. Translation gives CAISESQVDTQYF.

This chain joins TRBV5-6 and TRBJ1-2; D is perhaps TRBD1 (5 bases). Between the trimmed V and J ends, which lost 2 bases and 0 bases, there was a span of 8 bases. Germline-derived CDR1 and CDR2 are SGHDT and YYEEEE. The CDR3 length is 14 residues. In DNA form, the CDR3 reads TGTGCCAGCAGCTTTCTGGGGCCTAACTATGGCTACACCTTC. Its protein is CASSFLGPNYGYTF.

Only a few counts were recorded for this clonotype. CDR3 DNA: TGTGCCAGCAGTTCTAGGGACCTTCGTGAAGCTTTCTTT. Its translation: CASSSRDLREAFF. This chain uses TRBV28 with TRBJ1-1, with D maybe TRBD1 (5 bases). V gave up 4 bases and J gave up 7 bases, with 13 bases separating them. CDR3 length: 13 residues. The germline CDR1 and CDR2 sequences are MDHEN and SYDVKM.

The V gene is TRBV20-1, the J gene TRBJ2-3; the D is unclear. Germline V gives CDR1 DFQATT, CDR2 SNEGSKA (reference sequence). The CDR3 contains 14 residues. The V end lost 5 bases, the J end lost 0 bases, and 12 bases lay between the germline ends. Written as DNA, the CDR3 is TGCAGTGCTTACCTCAGGAAAAGCACAGATACGCAGTATTTT. Its translation is CSAYLRKSTDTQYF.

Ten or more counts support this clonotype. The V call is TRBV12-3 or TRBV12-4, the J call TRBJ2-5; D gene ambiguous. CDR3 size: 13 residues. V was clipped by 3 bases and J by 4 bases, with 9 bases between them. CDR3 in DNA: TGTGCCAGCAGTTTCCTAGATCGAGAGACCCAGTACTTC. Its translation: CASSFLDRETQYF.

There are a few counts of this clonotype. The V and J genes are TRBV28 and TRBJ2-1; 7 positions match TRBD2. The ends lost 5 bases at V and 2 bases at J; junction bases unmatched: 3. This CDR3 comprises 14 residues. The V gene's germline CDR1 is MDHEN and CDR2 SYDVKM. The CDR3 DNA follows: TGTGCCAGCAGTGGGGACTACCCCTACAATGAGCAGTTCTTC. This gives the protein CASSGDYPYNEQFF.

In its sample, this clonotype was seen many times. The V call is TRBV4-3, the J call TRBJ1-3, with D perhaps TRBD1 (5 bases). This CDR3 region has 15 residues. Germline V gives CDR1 LGHNA, CDR2 YSLEER. The V end lost 10 bases, the J end lost 2 bases, and 18 bases lay between the germline ends. The chain's CDR3 is CANPHLGGAGNTIYF. In DNA, the CDR3 is TGCGCCAACCCACACCTGGGGGGGGCTGGAAACACCATATATTTT.

This clonotype was counted at least ten times. This chain links TRBV20-1 with TRBJ2-7, with TRBD1 matching over 8 bases. Trimming took 1 base from V and 6 from J; bases not matched to a gene: 5. Germline loops: CDR1 DFQATT, CDR2 SNEGSKA (reference sequence). There are 13 residues in the CDR3. The CDR3 bases are TGCAGTGCTAGAGGCGGCAGGGGGCTCGAGCAGTACTTC. The encoded protein is CSARGGRGLEQYF.

This clonotype has a handful of counts. The chain is built from TRBV12-3 or TRBV12-4 and TRBJ2-7; D is uncertain. This CDR3 is 12 amino acids long. The V and J ends lost 3 bases and 5 bases respectively, with 8 bases between them. In DNA, the CDR3 is TGTGCCAGCAGTTTTTTTGGCGACGAGCAGTACTTC. This gives the protein CASSFFGDEQYF.

Comment on this clonotype: This may arise from a read error, as a much more abundant clone is one base away. V and J are TRBV4-1 and TRBJ2-1; 14 bases map to TRBD2. Per the germline V gene, CDR1 is MGHRA and CDR2 is YSYEKL. The CDR3 is made up of 18 amino acids. V shed 2 bases, J shed 8 bases, and the junction held 11 bases outside the gene matches. CDR3 protein: CASSQTFGTSGSGHEQFF. CDR3 coding DNA: TGCGCCAGCAGCCAAACATTCGGGACTAGCGGGAGCGGCCATGAGCAGTTCTTC.

The CDR3 sequence: CASSLTPGRRDYTGELFF. The CDR3 DNA is TGTGCCAGCAGCCTCACTCCGGGCCGCAGGGATTACACCGGGGAGCTGTTTTTT. This sequence joins TRBV11-1 and TRBJ2-2; a possible D gene is TRBD1 (5 bases). V was pared by 5 bases and J by 3 bases, with 22 bases between. Germline V gives CDR1 SGHAT, CDR2 FQDESV (reference sequence). The CDR3 spans 18 residues.

V and J are TRBV18 and TRBJ2-7, with 7 bases aligning to TRBD2. CDR3 length: 16 residues. The V and J ends lost 8 bases and 1 base, in that order; junction bases with no gene match: 14. Germline CDR1 reads KGHSH; CDR2 reads LQKENI. The CDR3 nucleotides are TGTGCCAGCACGGCACCGGGGCAGGGACTATCCTACGAGCAGTACTTC. Translation: CASTAPGQGLSYEQYF.

The sample holds many counts of this clonotype. The chain links TRBV29-1 to TRBJ1-1; 8 nucleotides align to TRBD1. In germline, CDR1 is SQVTM, CDR2 ANQGSEA. The length of the CDR3 is 12 residues. The junction had 3 bases not matched to a gene; V was cut back by 5 bases and J by 4 bases. CDR3 nucleotide sequence: TGCAGCGTTCAGGGGGCGCTCACTGAAGCTTTCTTT. Protein product: CSVQGALTEAFF.